This passage covers 27 T cell receptor beta chains from one sample sequenced in a study of identical twins. TCRdb analysed the 5' RACE reads with MiXCR anew, one entry per CDR3 protein. The sample has around 300,000 distinct CDR3 sequences; about 8.1% are singletons. The data were also submitted as part of a second study, on yellow fever vaccine responses in identical twins.

Sequenced: memory (CD45RO+) T cells sorted from blood. The receptors originated from a woman younger than 35 in good health.

This clonotype was seen more than once but under ten times. The chain links TRBV12-3 or TRBV12-4 to TRBJ1-5; 11 bases match TRBD1. Unmatched junction bases numbered 9, after V lost 5 bases and J lost 6 bases. This CDR3 has 16 residues. This CDR3 reads CASSTGGQGAIQPQHF. DNA for the CDR3: TGTGCCAGCAGTACAGGCGGACAGGGGGCTATTCAGCCCCAGCATTTT.

This clonotype came up many times. The chain joins TRBV10-3 to TRBJ2-7; D gene uncertain. CDR3 size: 12 residues. Germline V CDR1 and CDR2: ENHRY, SYGVKD. V dropped 5 bases and J dropped 2 bases, with 7 bases sitting between them. The CDR3 region has the DNA TGTGCCATCAGTAACAACCCCTACGAGCAGTACTTC. Residues: CAISNNPYEQYF.

This clonotype was seen a handful of times. This rearrangement joins TRBV5-1 to TRBJ2-2; 10 positions match TRBD2. Germline CDR1 SGHRS, CDR2 YFSETQ. CDR3 length equals 17 residues. V lost 0 bases and J lost 2; bases outside the gene matches: 4. DNA for the CDR3: TGCGCCAGCAGCTTGGTGCCTAGCGGGAGCAACACCGGGGAGCTGTTTTTT. This translates into CASSLVPSGSNTGELFF.

The rearrangement joins TRBV20-1 to TRBJ2-7; D not certain. The V gene's germline CDR1 is DFQATT and CDR2 SNEGSKA (reference sequence). V was clipped by 5 bases and J by 3 bases, with 8 bases between them. This CDR3 is built from 11 residues. CDR3 DNA: TGCAGTGCTCAAATCCACTACGAGCAGTACGTC. Its protein product is CSAQIHYEQYV.

This clonotype has more than one count but fewer than ten. The rearrangement joins TRBV5-1 to TRBJ1-4; 10 positions match TRBD1. The CDR3 has 12 amino acids. Germline V gene data show CDR1 as SGHRS and CDR2 as YFSETQ. Losses at the gene ends were 7 bases for V and 6 bases for J; bases not matched to a gene: 0. The CDR3 nucleotides are TGCGCCAGCGGGACAGGGGATGAAAAACTGTTTTTT. Encoded protein: CASGTGDEKLFF.

This clonotype was counted only a few times. The chain joins TRBV15 to TRBJ1-1; D possibly corresponds to TRBD1 (6 bases). This CDR3 has 14 amino acids. V was pared by 1 base and J by 5 bases, with 11 bases between. Per the germline V gene, CDR1 is LNHNV and CDR2 is YYDKDF (reference sequence). For the CDR3, the DNA is TGTGCCACCAGCAGAGTGGAAGGGGGGACTGAAGCTTTCTTT. This sequence encodes CATSRVEGGTEAFF.

This clonotype has more than one count but fewer than ten. This sequence joins TRBV28 and TRBJ1-1, with 7 bases that match TRBD1. J lost 2 bases, V lost 5 bases, and 14 bases had no gene match. CDR1 is MDHEN, CDR2 SYDVKM, per germline. There are 17 residues in the CDR3. CDR3 region: CASSGAGTAELNTEAFF. CDR3 coding DNA: TGTGCCAGCAGTGGGGCAGGGACAGCCGAACTAAACACTGAAGCTTTCTTT.

This clonotype has only a few counts. The chain uses TRBV6-1 and TRBJ1-6; 11 bases line up with TRBD1. J gave up 7 bases and V 5 bases, and 10 bases lay outside the gene matches. From germline, CDR1 is MNHNS and CDR2 SASEGT. The CDR3 is made up of 17 amino acids. The CDR3 DNA is TGTGCCAGCAGTCCTACCGGACAGGGGGCGTTGAATTCACCCCTCCACTTT. Translating gives CASSPTGQGALNSPLHF.

This clonotype was seen a handful of times. The chain recombines TRBV7-7 with TRBJ2-2; TRBD2 aligns across 13 bases. CDR3 size: 14 residues. J was trimmed by 8 bases and V by 5 bases; bases with no gene match: 2. Germline V CDR1 and CDR2: SSHAT, FNYEAQ (reference sequence). The DNA of the CDR3 is TGTGCCAGCAGCCGGGGACTAGCGGGAGGGGAGCTGTTTTTT. It yields the protein CASSRGLAGGELFF.

There are many counts of this clonotype. V is TRBV5-1 and J is TRBJ2-5; D not certain. The CDR3 totals 14 residues. Per the germline V gene, CDR1 is SGHRS and CDR2 is YFSETQ. V lost 3 bases and J lost 0, with 9 bases in between. In DNA, the CDR3 is TGCGCCAGCAGCTCCCTTCAGTACCAAGAGACCCAGTACTTC. This sequence encodes CASSSLQYQETQYF.

The chain joins TRBV7-7 to TRBJ2-6; D is uncertain. The ends were cut back, 4 bases at V and 2 bases at J, with 6 bases in the middle. Germline CDR1 is SSHAT and CDR2 is FNYEAQ (reference sequence). The CDR3 consists of 14 residues. CDR3 nucleotides: TGTGCCAGCAGCTCAGGTGCTGGGGCCAACGTCCTGACTTTC. Translation gives CASSSGAGANVLTF.

V gene TRBV10-1 combines with J gene TRBJ2-5; maybe TRBD2 (7 bases). The V end was cut by 4 bases, the J end by 2 bases, with 11 bases between. Per the germline V gene, CDR1 is WNHNN and CDR2 is SYGVQD (reference sequence). The CDR3 runs to 14 residues. The CDR3 is CASSGGGLQETQYF. The CDR3 DNA reads as TGCGCCAGCAGTGGCGGGGGCCTTCAAGAGACCCAGTACTTC.

This clonotype was counted many times. The genes are TRBV6-1 and TRBJ2-2, with a possible D match to TRBD2 (6 bases). The CDR3 sequence is 16 residues long. The V and J ends lost 5 bases and 1 base respectively, with 14 bases between them. Germline CDR1 and CDR2: MNHNS and SASEGT. CDR3 region: CASSKGLAQNTGELFF. Written as DNA, the CDR3 is TGTGCCAGCAGTAAGGGGCTAGCGCAGAACACCGGGGAGCTGTTTTTT.

Ten or more counts support this clonotype. The CDR3 loop reads CASSLAYGGANTGELFF. The CDR3 DNA reads TGTGCCAGCAGCTTAGCGTACGGCGGGGCGAACACCGGGGAGCTGTTTTTT. The chain has TRBV7-2 and TRBJ2-2; perhaps TRBD2 as D (6 bases). In germline, CDR1 is SGHTA, CDR2 FQGNSA. The V end was cut by 0 bases, the J end by 0 bases, with 11 bases between. The CDR3 is 17 amino acids.

This chain joins TRBV6-5 and TRBJ2-1, with D uncertain. The ends were cut back, 0 bases at V and 7 bases at J, with 7 bases in the middle. This CDR3 comprises 13 residues. From germline, CDR1 is MNHEY and CDR2 SVGAGI. In DNA, the CDR3 is TGTGCCAGCAGTTACTCAAATGGGAATGAGCAGTTCTTC. Translating gives CASSYSNGNEQFF.

In its sample, this clonotype was seen many times. The genes are TRBV6-1 and TRBJ2-1; D unresolved. Deletions cut 6 bases from V and 0 bases from J, with 12 bases between. From germline, CDR1 is MNHNS and CDR2 SASEGT. CDR3 size: 15 residues. The CDR3 DNA is TGTGCCAGCAGACTTACGCCGAGCTCCTACAATGAGCAGTTCTTC. Residues: CASRLTPSSYNEQFF.

This clonotype was counted a few times. The rearrangement uses TRBV20-1 and TRBJ1-4; the D gene is possibly TRBD1 (6 bases). The CDR3 runs 14 residues. Looked up from germline, CDR1 is DFQATT and CDR2 is SNEGSKA (reference sequence). Trimming removed 6 bases at V and 5 bases at J, with 16 bases between. CDR3 region: CSAPRGGRNEKLFF. DNA for the CDR3: TGCAGTGCCCCCAGGGGAGGGCGGAATGAAAAACTGTTTTTT.

This clonotype has just a few counts. The genes are TRBV20-1 and TRBJ1-6, with a tentative D call TRBD1 (5 bases). Trimming stripped 4 bases from V and 7 bases from J, with 11 bases between. The CDR3 runs to 13 residues. Germline V lookup: CDR1 DFQATT, CDR2 SNEGSKA (reference sequence). In nucleotides, the CDR3 is TGCAGTGCTAAAACCGGGGGAAATTCACCCCTCCACTTT. Translation gives CSAKTGGNSPLHF.

In DNA, the CDR3 is TGCAGTGCTAGAGATCTGGGATCGGATAATTCACCCCTCCACTTT. This gives the protein CSARDLGSDNSPLHF. This sequence joins TRBV20-1 and TRBJ1-6; D unclear. The CDR3 sequence is 15 residues long. Trimming cost V 0 bases and J 5 bases, with 11 bases left between them. CDR1 and CDR2 from the germline V gene are DFQATT and SNEGSKA (reference sequence).

This clonotype was seen more than once but under ten times. The rearrangement links TRBV12-3 or TRBV12-4 to TRBJ2-3; D gene ambiguous. The CDR3 consists of 14 residues. Trimming took 3 bases from V and 3 from J, leaving 10 bases between them. The CDR3 sequence is CASSFQVGTDTQYF. In DNA form, the CDR3 reads TGTGCCAGCAGTTTTCAAGTAGGGACAGATACGCAGTATTTT.

This clonotype was seen more than once but under ten times. The chain uses TRBV12-5 and TRBJ2-3, with D maybe TRBD2 (5 bases). From germline, CDR1 is LGHNT and CDR2 FRNRAP. Between the trimmed V and J ends, which lost 2 bases and 0 bases, there was a span of 6 bases. CDR3 length: 14 residues. The CDR3 loop reads CASGLRGSTDTQYF. DNA for the CDR3: TGTGCTAGTGGTTTGCGGGGAAGCACAGATACGCAGTATTTT.

J is TRBJ2-1 and V is TRBV11-3; 7 bases align to TRBD2. V lost 3 bases and J lost 5; bases outside the gene matches: 4. This CDR3 comprises 14 residues. Germline loops: CDR1 SGHNT, CDR2 YENEEA. The CDR3 DNA follows: TGTGCCAGCAGCTTGGGAGGGACTAACAATGAGCAGTTCTTC. Its translation: CASSLGGTNNEQFF.

Ten or more counts support this clonotype. The chain uses TRBV24-1 and TRBJ2-1; 11 bases are shared with TRBD2. Germline CDR1 reads KGHDR; CDR2 reads SFDVKD. The CDR3 runs to 20 residues. V was clipped by 5 bases and J by 7 bases; unmatched bases: 21. The CDR3 region is CATSGFTSGGYRGSFNEQFF. The CDR3 DNA sequence: TGTGCCACCAGTGGGTTTACTAGCGGGGGATATCGGGGTAGCTTTAATGAGCAGTTCTTC.

In its sample, this clonotype was seen many times. This chain links TRBV7-2 with TRBJ2-7; the match to TRBD2 covers 10 bases. The V gene's germline CDR1 is SGHTA and CDR2 FQGNSA. V gave up 4 bases and J gave up 2 bases; unmatched junction bases: 5. This CDR3 has 15 residues. CDR3 nucleotide sequence: TGTGCCAGCAGCTACCGGACTAGCGGAACCTACGAGCAGTACTTC. It specifies CASSYRTSGTYEQYF.

The table lists this clonotype with many counts. The chain joins TRBV7-9 to TRBJ1-1, with 8 bases matching TRBD1. Germline CDR1 reads SEHNR; CDR2 reads FQNEAQ (reference sequence). V lost 5 bases, J lost 5 bases, and 10 bases stayed unmatched. This CDR3 region has 15 residues. CDR3 in amino acids: CASSPTSGGATEAFF. The CDR3 coding sequence is TGTGCCAGCAGCCCAACTTCAGGGGGCGCGACTGAAGCTTTCTTT.

The chain recombines TRBV28 with TRBJ2-4; D unclear. The CDR3 is made up of 14 amino acids. Germline-derived CDR1 and CDR2 are MDHEN and SYDVKM. V was trimmed by 8 bases and J by 6 bases, leaving 17 bases between them. DNA of the CDR3: TGTGCCAGCGGGAAAGGGAATTATAGAAACATTCAGTACTTC. Translation: CASGKGNYRNIQYF.

This chain uses TRBV20-1 with TRBJ2-5, with a tentative D call TRBD2 (5 bases). The CDR3 is made up of 11 amino acids. Deletions cut 5 bases from V and 3 bases from J, with 7 bases between. From germline, CDR1 is DFQATT and CDR2 SNEGSKA (reference sequence). The CDR3 is CSARLKETQYF. The CDR3 nucleotides read TGCAGTGCTCGACTAAAAGAGACCCAGTACTTC.